This T cell receptor (beta chain) was observed in a study of T cell responses to AZD1222 COVID-19 vaccine. Germline V gene sequence: CDR1 SGHNT, CDR2 YYREEE (reference sequence). Trimming took 4 bases from V and 8 from J, leaving 15 bases between them. This CDR3 is 13 amino acids long. This table comes from immunoSEQ multiplex PCR, and its TCRdb copy is limited to in-frame clones, with some not included. The profile shows roughly 130,000 clones, around 87% of them singletons. Findings and caveats of the study: Repertoires were sampled only after the peak T cell response.

This clone was recorded only once. Its cognate antigen is unknown. J is TRBJ2-5 and V is TRBV5-4; D possibly corresponds to TRBD2 (5 bases). The material was peripheral blood, obtained on day 0 of AZD1222 vaccination. This sequence originates from an adult in good health. Written as DNA, the CDR3 is TGTGCCAGCAGCCCCTCGGTAGAGGGTACCCAGTACTTC. Translating it yields CASSPSVEGTQYF.